This T cell receptor (beta chain) was sequenced for a study of T cell responses to AZD1222 COVID-19 vaccine. Study at large: Combined were second doses at about 4 or about 12 weeks. Study-wide results and limits: Clonal diversity may have been underestimated in mostly white British donors. Reports indicate that nearly half of spike-specific TCRs are directed at unmutated variant regions. Researchers took repertoire samples only after the peak T cell response had come.

CDR3 size: 16 residues. J gave up 2 bases and V 0 bases, and 3 bases lay outside the gene matches. Germline CDR1 SGHVS, CDR2 FQNEAQ. Note on this clone: No antigen is known for it.

TCRdb's table, derived via immunoSEQ multiplex PCR, lists solely in-frame clones and lacks some. The table records 100,000 to 150,000 clones, about nine tenths of them present only once. This TCR was sampled from an adult in good health. The chain uses TRBV7-8 and TRBJ2-2, with TRBD2 matching over 7 bases. Specimen: peripheral blood, collected on day 0 of AZD1222 vaccination. CDR3 residues: CASSLAGGSNTGELFF. The CDR3 DNA sequence: TGTGCCAGCAGCTTAGCCGGGGGGAGTAACACCGGGGAGCTGTTTTTT.